This T cell receptor beta chain was observed in a study of chemoradiotherapy in HPV16-positive cancers. Study at large: Functional T-cell assays on two HPV16-positive patients' cells defined candidate HPV-specific clones and common TCR motifs.

Assay: immunoSEQ multiplex PCR; the TCRdb copy retains only in-frame clones and omits some. The sample gives under 15,000 clones, 60% to 80% of which show up once; around 1.5% is in the top ten. Germline assignment: CDR1 MRHNA and CDR2 SNTAGT. V lost 7 bases, J lost 5 bases, and 11 bases stayed unmatched. The CDR3 is 15 residues long. The receptor's source is a human donor with HPV-associated anogenital cancer. Sampling was conducted from a patient who underwent chemoradiotherapy. The genes are TRBV6-4 and TRBJ2-3, with 8 bases identical to TRBD2. The DNA for the CDR3 is TGTGCCAGCACCCCCTCGGGGGGGGAAGGAGATACGCAGTATTTT. It encodes CASTPSGGEGDTQYF.